This is a list of T cell receptor beta chains from one sample in a study of OX40 agonist ivuxolimab in advanced cancers. The repertoire was sequenced with immunoSEQ multiplex PCR; TCRdb's copy has only in-frame clones and lacks some. This table holds about 70,000 clones, approximately 91% found once. The starting material was CD4+ or CD8+ T cells sorted from blood, obtained in a trial of the OX40 agonist ivuxolimab. Every receptor here comes from an adult with an advanced solid tumor such as melanoma, head and neck, liver or kidney cancer. CDR3s include the opening cysteine and the closing phenylalanine or tryptophan. D genes are given only for firm matches. Some rows have no size entry. The others give once, few or many, or a class for an expanded clone.

v_gene	d_gene	len	j_gene	abundance	CDR3nt	CDR3aa
TRBV14	NA	15	TRBJ1-4	NA	TGTGCCAGCAGCCAAGTACGGGGCGAGGGTGAAAAACTGTTTTTT	CASSQVRGEGEKLFF
TRBV6-5	TRBD1	12	TRBJ1-1	NA	TGTGCCAGCAGACAGGGGCACACTGAAGCTTTCTTT	CASRQGHTEAFF
TRBV5-1	TRBD2	19	TRBJ2-3	NA	TGCGCCAGCAGCTTGGGGAGACTAGCGGGATCCCTTAGCACAGATACGCAGTATTTT	CASSLGRLAGSLSTDTQYF
TRBV27	NA	14	TRBJ2-2	NA	TGTGCCAGCAGTCCGAGGGGGGTCACCGGGGAGCTGTTTTTT	CASSPRGVTGELFF
TRBV4-2	TRBD1	15	TRBJ1-4	NA	TGTGCCAGCAGCGTGACAGGGGTTACTAATGAAAAACTGTTTTTT	CASSVTGVTNEKLFF
TRBV7-7	NA	21	TRBJ2-4	NA	TGTGCTAGCAGCTTAGCCCGGGATCTGACAGAGGCCGACGCGGTCAAAAACATTCAGTACTTC	CASSLARDLTEADAVKNIQYF
TRBV5-1	TRBD1	15	TRBJ1-5	NA	TGCGCCAGCAGCTCTGGACAGGAGGGCAATCAGCCCCAGCATTTT	CASSSGQEGNQPQHF
TRBV9	NA	14	TRBJ2-1	NA	TGTGCCAGCAGCCTATACTCGGGAGTCGATGAGCAGTTCTTC	CASSLYSGVDEQFF
TRBV7-3	NA	12	TRBJ2-1	NA	TGTGCCAGCAGCTCTAGGGGGGGTGAGCAGTTCTTC	CASSSRGGEQFF
TRBV4-2	TRBD2	17	TRBJ2-5	NA	TGTGCCAGCAGCCAAGATGCCGGGACTAGCGGGAGACAGACCCAGTACTTC	CASSQDAGTSGRQTQYF
TRBV18	NA	13	TRBJ2-7	NA	TGTGCCAGCTCACCACCGCTGGGTTCCGAGCAGTACTTC	CASSPPLGSEQYF
TRBV27	TRBD2	13	TRBJ2-7	NA	TGTGCCAGCGGCCCGGGACTAGCAGTCGAGCAGTACTTC	CASGPGLAVEQYF
TRBV2	TRBD1	18	TRBJ2-5	NA	TGTGCCAGCAGTGGTATCCCGGACAGGGGGCCGTATACGGAGACCCAGTACTTC	CASSGIPDRGPYTETQYF
TRBV14	TRBD2	16	TRBJ2-1	NA	TGTGCCAGCAGCCAAGATATCGGACTAGCCGGCAATGAGCAGTTCTTC	CASSQDIGLAGNEQFF
TRBV10-3	NA	15	TRBJ2-7	once	TGTGCCATCAGGGGAGACCGAAACCCAACCTACGAGCAGTACTTC	CAIRGDRNPTYEQYF